The rows below give T cell receptor beta chains drawn from one sample of a study of T cells in localized non-small cell lung cancer. TCRdb's copy holds only in-frame clones and misses some; the assay was immunoSEQ multiplex PCR. The data contain roughly 2,000 clones, roughly a third of them seen just once; the ten biggest clones take up approximately 20%. The sample in question was lung tumor tissue, obtained before any cancer treatment. The origin of the receptors is a female donor at least 60 years old with stage I lung adenocarcinoma. Each CDR3 is given with its conserved first and last residue. The order of the fields is V gene, clone size, CDR3 protein. Clone size appears in some rows only: once, few, many, or a class for an expanded clone.

>TRBV5-1|.
CATARGSGGGYVLTF
>TRBV28|.
CASSTRWDEQFF
>TRBV19|.
CASSIVPGLPTGELFF
>TRBV6-8|few
CAISKAGNQPQHF
>TRBV30|.
CAWSESLARNEQFF
>TRBV22-1|few
CASSSRGSTEAFF
>TRBV6-8|.
CASTVGTANYGYTF
>TRBV30|once
CAYQTGGFGNTIYF
>TRBV15|few
CATSRGGRNTEAFF
>TRBV9|few
CASSSNSGNTIYF
>TRBV12-5|few
CASTGQLYGYTF
>TRBV10-2|.
CASGEAANQPQHF
>TRBV23-1|medium-sized
CASSQSHLEANYGYTF
>TRBV11-3|medium-sized
CASSPLRVAGGYEQYF
>TRBV19|.
CASSIKLSGANVLTF
>TRBV11-3|.
CASSRTGLNNEQFF
>TRBV11-3|medium-sized
CASSPSGRGDIQYF
>TRBV12-5|.
CASGPPVISSYEQYF
>TRBV19|once
CASIPGTGGFTGELFF
>TRBV30|few
CAWSVSESVGAEAFF
>TRBV6-8|medium-sized
CASTSPGPSYEQYF
>TRBV25-1|few
CASSEFASWRAGNTIYF
>TRBV19|.
CASSIGQKNTEAFF